This TCR beta chain is from a study of blood T cell repertoires in COVID-19. As for the study in general: Samples taken during acute and convalescent COVID-19 were collected in the United States, Italy and Spain. The cDNA or gDNA used as material had been derived from T cells, B-cell-depleted T cells, or PBMCs.

Those enrolled in Seattle joined during active infection and were followed longitudinally afterward. Repertoires were generated with immunoSEQ multiplex PCR, while TCRdb's copy carries only in-frame clones and drops some. Of around 60,000 clones listed, around 83% are singletons. The CDR3 is made up of 14 amino acids. Germline loops: CDR1 MNHNY, CDR2 SVGAGI (reference sequence). A word on this clone: The junction shows a germline mismatch at one end, possibly a read error.

The sequencing sample was made of peripheral blood. The chain employs TRBV6-6 and TRBJ2-3, with 7 bases matching TRBD2. This TCR derives from a man in his fifties or sixties with COVID-19, enrolled during active disease. DNA for the CDR3: TGTGCCAGCAGTTTGGGCGGGAGCAAAGATACGCAGTATTTT. Its protein product is CASSLGGSKDTQYF.